This TCR beta chain is drawn from a study of control samples from healthy donors and cancer patients. Method: immunoSEQ multiplex PCR; TCRdb's copy keeps in-frame clones and lacks some. The sample holds under 85,000 clones, roughly 93% seen once. This CDR3 has 13 amino acids. V lost 3 bases and J 7 bases, leaving 10 bases between the germline ends. What was sequenced was PBMCs. This sequence originates from a woman between 40 and 50 years old with lung cancer. The rearrangement uses TRBV12-3 or TRBV12-4 and TRBJ2-1; D perhaps matches TRBD1 (6 bases). The CDR3 nucleotides are TGTGCCAGCAGTTTCCCCGGACAGAATGAGCAGTTCTTC. Its protein product is CASSFPGQNEQFF.